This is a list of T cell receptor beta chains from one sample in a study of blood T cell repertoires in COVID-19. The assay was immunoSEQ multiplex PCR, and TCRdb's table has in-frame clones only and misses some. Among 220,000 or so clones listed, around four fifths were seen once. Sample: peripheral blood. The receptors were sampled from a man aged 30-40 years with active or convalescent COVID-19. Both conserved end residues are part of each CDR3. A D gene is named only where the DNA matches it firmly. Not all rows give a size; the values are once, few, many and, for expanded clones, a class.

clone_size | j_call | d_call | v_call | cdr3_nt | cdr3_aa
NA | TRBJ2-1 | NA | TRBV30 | TGTGCCTGGAGTTTACCAGGGGTCCCCTACAATGAGCAGTTCTTC | CAWSLPGVPYNEQFF
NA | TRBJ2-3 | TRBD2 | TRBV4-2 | TGTGCCAGCAGCCCAGAGCCTGGACTAGCAGCAGATACGCAGTATTTT | CASSPEPGLAADTQYF
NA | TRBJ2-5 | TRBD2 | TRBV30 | TGTGCCTGGAGTGTACCGGGGGGGACCCAGTACTTC | CAWSVPGGTQYF
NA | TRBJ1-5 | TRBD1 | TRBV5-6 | TGTGCCAGCAGCCGGACAGGGATGGAGCCCCAGCATTTT | CASSRTGMEPQHF
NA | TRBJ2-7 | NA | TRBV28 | TGTGCCAGCACCACGGCGGGCAGTACCTACGAGCAGTACTTC | CASTTAGSTYEQYF
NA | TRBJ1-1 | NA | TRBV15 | TGTGCCACCAGCAAGGGGGTTAACACTGAAGCTTTCTTT | CATSKGVNTEAFF
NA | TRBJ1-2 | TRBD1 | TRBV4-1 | TGCGCCAGCAGCCAAGCCCCGGGACAGGGGGTATATGGCTACACCTTC | CASSQAPGQGVYGYTF
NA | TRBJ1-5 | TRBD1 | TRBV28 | TGTGCCAGCAGTTCGGGACAGGGGCGCAATCAGCCCCAGCATTTT | CASSSGQGRNQPQHF
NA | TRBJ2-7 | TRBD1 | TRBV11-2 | TGTGCCAGCAGCTTTACTTCCGGGACAGGGGGCTGGGAGCAGTACTTC | CASSFTSGTGGWEQYF
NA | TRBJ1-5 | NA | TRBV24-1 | TGTGCCACTCCGGGCACCCTGGGGAGTCAGCCCCAGCATTTT | CATPGTLGSQPQHF
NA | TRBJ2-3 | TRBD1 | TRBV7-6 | TGTGCCAGCAGCTTCCCGGGACAGGGCACAGATACGCAGTATTTT | CASSFPGQGTDTQYF
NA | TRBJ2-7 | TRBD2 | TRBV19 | TGTGCCAGTAGTAGGACTAGCGGGTCTACCTACGAGCAGTACTTC | CASSRTSGSTYEQYF
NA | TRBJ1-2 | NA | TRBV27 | TGTGCCAGCAGTTTAAGTAAAGGGGAACGGGACTATGGCTACACCTTC | CASSLSKGERDYGYTF
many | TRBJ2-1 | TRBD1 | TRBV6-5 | TGTGCCAGCAGTTACTCGACAGGGGGCACCTACAATGAGCAGTTCTTC | CASSYSTGGTYNEQFF
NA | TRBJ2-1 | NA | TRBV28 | TGTGCCAGCAGAATAGCGAGCAATGAGCAGTTCTTC | CASRIASNEQFF
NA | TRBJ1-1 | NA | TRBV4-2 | TGTGCCAGCAGCCACCCTGGGGGGGTTACTGAAGCTTTCTTT | CASSHPGGVTEAFF
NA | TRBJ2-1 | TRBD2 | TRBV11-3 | TGTGCCAGCAGCTCGCGGACTAGCGGGCACAATGAGCAGTTCTTC | CASSSRTSGHNEQFF
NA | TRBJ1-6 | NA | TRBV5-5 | TGTGCCAGCAGCTCCCGGGTCCCTTATAATTCACCCCTCCACTTT | CASSSRVPYNSPLHF
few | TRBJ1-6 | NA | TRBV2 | TGTGCCAGCAGTGAAGCGCTTCCTGGGGGGGCCTATAATTCACCCCTCCACTTT | CASSEALPGGAYNSPLHF
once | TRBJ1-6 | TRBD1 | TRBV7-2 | TGTGCCAGCAGCTTGGGACAGACCTATAATTCACCCCTCCACTTT | CASSLGQTYNSPLHF
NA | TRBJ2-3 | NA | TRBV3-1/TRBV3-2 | TGTGCCAGCAGCCAACCTCCCACAGATACGCAGTATTTT | CASSQPPTDTQYF
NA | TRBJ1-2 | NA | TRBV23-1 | TGCGCCAGCGGAGGCCAGGAGTATGGCTACACCTTC | CASGGQEYGYTF
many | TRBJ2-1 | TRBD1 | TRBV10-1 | TGCGCCAGCAGTGAGTCGAGGTACAGGGGTAACAATGAGCAGTTCTTC | CASSESRYRGNNEQFF
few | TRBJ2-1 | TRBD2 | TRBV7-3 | TGTGCCAGCAGTTATAATAGCGGGTCCCACAATGAGCAGTTCTTC | CASSYNSGSHNEQFF
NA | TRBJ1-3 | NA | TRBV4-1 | TGCGCCAGCAGCCAAGTGAGTTTCTCTGGAAACACCATATATTTT | CASSQVSFSGNTIYF
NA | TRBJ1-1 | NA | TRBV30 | TGTGCCTGGAGGGGGAGGGTGGAGGCTGAAGCTTTCTTT | CAWRGRVEAEAFF
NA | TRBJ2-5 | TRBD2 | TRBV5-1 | TGCGCCAGCAGCTTGCTAGCGGGGACAAAAGAGACCCAGTACTTC | CASSLLAGTKETQYF
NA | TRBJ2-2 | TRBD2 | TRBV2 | TGTGCCAGCACTAGCGGGGGCACCGGGGAGCTGTTTTTT | CASTSGGTGELFF
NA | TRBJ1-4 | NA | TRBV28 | TGTGCCAGCAGTTCGGGGGGCGGAAGCTGGACCGAAAAACTGTTTTTT | CASSSGGGSWTEKLFF
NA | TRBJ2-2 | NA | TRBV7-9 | TGTGCCAGCAGTAAGGCAGGGGAGATGAACACCGGGGAGCTGTTTTTT | CASSKAGEMNTGELFF
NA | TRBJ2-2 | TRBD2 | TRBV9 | TGTGCCAGCAGCGTCCTAGCGGTGAACACCGGGGAGCTGTTTTTT | CASSVLAVNTGELFF
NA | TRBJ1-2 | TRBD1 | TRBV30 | TGTGCCTGGAGTGGGGACAGGGGACATGGCTACACCTTC | CAWSGDRGHGYTF
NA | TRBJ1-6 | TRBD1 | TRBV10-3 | TGTGCCATCAGTGAGGGACAGGACAATAATTCACCCCTCCACTTT | CAISEGQDNNSPLHF
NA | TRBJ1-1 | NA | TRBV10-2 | TGCGCCAGCCTCCAGGGTGACACTGAAGCTTTCTTT | CASLQGDTEAFF
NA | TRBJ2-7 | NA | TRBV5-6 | TGTGCCAGCAGTAATCGGGACGAGCAGTACTTC | CASSNRDEQYF
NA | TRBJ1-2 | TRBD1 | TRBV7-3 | TGTGCCAGCAGCGCCAGGGGGGACAAAGGCTACACCTTC | CASSARGDKGYTF
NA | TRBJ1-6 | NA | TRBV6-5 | TGTGCCAGCAGCCGGGGGGTAGGTTCACCCCTCCACTTT | CASSRGVGSPLHF